The next 3 T cell receptor beta chains were all read from a single sample in a study of T-cell reconstitution after alpha-beta-depleted transplantation in children. A library of TCRbeta sequences, prepared with unique molecular identifiers, was generated. TCRdb processed the PCR reads anew with MiXCR; each CDR3 protein has one entry. The sample yields a few hundred thousand distinct CDR3 sequences, about 8.8% seen once. The material was PBMCs from the stem cell graft donor, obtained from the stem cell graft. These receptors were obtained from a human donor who donated a stem cell graft to a child with SCID.

This clonotype has at least ten counts. V usage is TRBV5-1 and J usage is TRBJ1-1; D is undetermined. This CDR3 comprises 14 residues. From germline, CDR1 is SGHRS and CDR2 YFSETQ. Trimming stripped 2 bases from V and 3 bases from J, with 11 bases between. DNA for the CDR3: TGCGCCAGCAGCTTTTCTTTATCGGACACTGAAGCTTTCTTT. This sequence encodes CASSFSLSDTEAFF.

This clonotype came up many times. The chain carries TRBV7-2 and TRBJ2-7, with 7 positions matching TRBD1. The V segment lost 4 bases and the J segment 7 bases; nucleotides outside the gene matches: 4. The CDR3 is 12 residues long. Germline loops: CDR1 SGHTA, CDR2 FQGNSA. CDR3 region: CASSWDSREQYF. DNA of the CDR3: TGTGCCAGCAGCTGGGACAGCCGGGAGCAGTACTTC.

This clonotype was picked up many times. The chain links TRBV25-1 to TRBJ1-2; D perhaps matches TRBD1 (5 bases). The CDR3 is 14 amino acids. V was shortened by 4 bases and J by 5 bases, with 14 bases between the two germline ends. CDR1 is MGHDK, CDR2 SYGVNS, per germline. DNA for the CDR3: TGTGCCAGCAGTGCCCGGACAACGATATATGGCTACACCTTC. This gives the protein CASSARTTIYGYTF.